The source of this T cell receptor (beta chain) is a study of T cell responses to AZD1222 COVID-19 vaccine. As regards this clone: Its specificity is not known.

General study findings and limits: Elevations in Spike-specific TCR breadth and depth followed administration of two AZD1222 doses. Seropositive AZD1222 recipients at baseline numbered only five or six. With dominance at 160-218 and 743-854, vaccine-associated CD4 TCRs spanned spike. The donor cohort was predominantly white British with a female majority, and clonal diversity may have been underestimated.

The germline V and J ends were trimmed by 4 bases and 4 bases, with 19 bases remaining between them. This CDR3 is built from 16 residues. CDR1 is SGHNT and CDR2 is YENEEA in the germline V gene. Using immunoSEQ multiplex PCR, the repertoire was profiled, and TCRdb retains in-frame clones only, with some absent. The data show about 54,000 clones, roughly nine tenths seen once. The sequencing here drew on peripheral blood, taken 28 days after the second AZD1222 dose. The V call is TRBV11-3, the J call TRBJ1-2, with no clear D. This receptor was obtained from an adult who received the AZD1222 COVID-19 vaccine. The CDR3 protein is CASSSSWGFSGYGYTF. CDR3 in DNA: TGTGCCAGCAGCTCGTCGTGGGGTTTTTCCGGCTATGGCTACACCTTC.